Following are 18 T cell receptor beta chains from one sample sequenced in a study of T cell repertoires in cytomegalovirus infection (dated by TCRdb to between 2018 and 2021). No antigen is known for these receptors. What the treatment or condition label conveys for this sample: in vitro stimulation with specific CMV peptide epitopes to enrich CMV-specific T cells. TCRdb names Illumina HiSeq 1500 as the instrument used. TCRdb redid the processing of the public reads, applying fastp at Q25 and MiXCR, and retained in-frame beta chains. CDR3 protein sequences are deduplicated, and each keeps its most common genes and DNA. This sample comprises about 500,000 distinct CDR3 sequences, around a third of them detected only once. The ten largest make up about 17% of the sample. The sample here was cultured PBMCs, taken from culture after CMV antigen stimulation. The receptors originated from a human donor in good health (CMV status not recorded). Some clones in this sample may be carry-over from other donors' samples.

The chain has TRBV7-2 and TRBJ1-2; the D is unclear. Germline assignment: CDR1 SGHTA and CDR2 FQGNSA. V lost 5 bases and J lost 1, with 14 bases in between. The CDR3 is 15 amino acids. The chain's CDR3 is CASSTISGFNYGYTF. In nucleotides, the CDR3 is TGTGCCAGCAGCACCATTTCGGGTTTTAACTATGGCTACACCTTC.

The gene calls are TRBV7-4 and TRBJ1-4; 7 bases match TRBD1. CDR1 is SGHVT, CDR2 SQSDAQ, per germline. This CDR3 has 15 residues. With V trimmed by 1 base and J by 1 base, 0 bases remained unmatched. The DNA of the CDR3 is TGTGCCAGCAGCTTAGGACAGGGAACTAATGAAAAACTGTTTTTT. Amino acid sequence: CASSLGQGTNEKLFF.

V usage is TRBV7-2 and J usage is TRBJ2-5; TRBD2 might be the D (6 bases). Trimming cost V 1 base and J 5 bases, with 14 bases left between them. There are 15 residues in the CDR3. Germline V CDR1 and CDR2: SGHTA, FQGNSA. CDR3: CASSLVWEVGETQYF. In DNA form, the CDR3 reads TGTGCCAGCAGCTTAGTCTGGGAGGTCGGGGAGACCCAGTACTTC.

This sequence joins TRBV5-4 and TRBJ2-3; TRBD1 agrees at 7 bases. The CDR3 has 15 amino acids. The germline gives CDR1 SGHNT, CDR2 YYREEE (reference sequence). Trimming removed 1 base from V and 4 bases from J; junction bases left unmatched: 6. The CDR3 DNA sequence: TGTGCCAGCAGCTTGACACAGGGGAATCCAGATACGCAGTATTTT. This gives the protein CASSLTQGNPDTQYF.

The J gene is TRBJ1-6, the V gene TRBV27; a possible D gene is TRBD1 (6 bases). The CDR3 has 15 amino acids. Trimming took 2 bases from V and 10 from J, leaving 15 bases between them. Germline V gene lookup returns CDR1 MNHEY and CDR2 SMNVEV (reference sequence). CDR3 nucleotide sequence: TGTGCCAGCAGTTTAAATCGGGGACACCGCTCACCCCTCCACTTT. Translating gives CASSLNRGHRSPLHF.

The table lists this clonotype with a few counts. The chain is built from TRBV12-3 or TRBV12-4 and TRBJ1-1, with 8 bases that match TRBD1. This CDR3 comprises 14 residues. J gave up 9 bases and V 7 bases, and 13 bases lay outside the gene matches. This CDR3 is CASILSQGAGKAFF. CDR3 bases: TGTGCCAGCATCCTATCTCAGGGGGCTGGAAAAGCTTTCTTT.

The table lists this clonotype with a count of one. The chain is built from TRBV19 and TRBJ1-4, with unresolved D. Germline V lookup: CDR1 LNHDA, CDR2 SQIVND (reference sequence). Trimming removed 6 bases at V and 3 bases at J, with 17 bases between. The CDR3 length is 16 residues. The CDR3 sequence: CASRAGRKQSNEKLFF. Written as DNA, the CDR3 is TGTGCCAGTAGAGCCGGGCGGAAACAGTCTAATGAAAAACTGTTTTTT.

Points on this clonotype: The CDR3 ends on some other residue instead of the conserved phenylalanine or tryptophan, so this is likely a read error. This chain joins TRBV6-5 and TRBJ2-3, with TRBD1 identical over 9 bases. The germline gives CDR1 MNHEY, CDR2 SVGAGI. V gave up 6 bases and J gave up 11 bases; unmatched junction bases: 6. CDR3 size: 12 residues. CDR3 coding DNA: TGTGCCAGCAGGACACAGGGGGCTAGGCAGTATTTA. It encodes CASRTQGARQYL.

This clonotype was observed many times. This chain connects TRBV7-2 to TRBJ2-3, with D possibly TRBD2 on 6 matching bases. Germline-derived CDR1 and CDR2 are SGHTA and FQGNSA. The CDR3 has 14 residues. V lost 5 bases and J lost 2, with 11 bases in between. This CDR3 is CASSLRDFTDTQYF. As DNA, the CDR3 is TGTGCCAGCAGCCTCCGGGACTTCACAGATACGCAGTATTTT.

This clonotype has only a few counts. This rearrangement joins TRBV18 to TRBJ2-3, with 15 bases lining up with TRBD2. CDR1 and CDR2 from the germline V gene are KGHSH and LQKENI. V trimming: 2 bases; J trimming: 5 bases; junction bases outside the gene matches: 2. The length of the CDR3 is 16 residues. The CDR3 coding sequence is TGTGCCAGCTCACCAAGGACTAGCGGGAGGGGAGATACGCAGTATTTT. Its protein product is CASSPRTSGRGDTQYF.

This chain connects TRBV19 to TRBJ2-3; 12 nucleotides align to TRBD2. Germline V gene data show CDR1 as LNHDA and CDR2 as SQIVND (reference sequence). The CDR3 is made up of 15 amino acids. The V segment lost 6 bases and the J segment 5 bases; nucleotides outside the gene matches: 6. CDR3 sequence reads: CASSPSGRAIDTQYF. The CDR3 DNA sequence: TGTGCCAGTAGCCCTAGCGGGAGGGCGATAGATACGCAGTATTTT.

The chain has TRBV6-2 or TRBV6-3 and TRBJ1-5; 7 bases match TRBD1. Losses at the gene ends were 8 bases for V and 7 bases for J; bases not matched to a gene: 8. Per the germline V gene, CDR1 is MNHEY and CDR2 is SVGEGT. This CDR3 spans 13 amino acids. The CDR3 coding sequence is TGTGCCAGCGGTGACAGGGCTAGGCAGCCCCAGCATTTT. This sequence encodes CASGDRARQPQHF.

This sequence joins TRBV7-9 and TRBJ2-1, with 10 bases matching TRBD2. Trimming cost V 5 bases and J 0 bases; bases outside gene matches: 4. Germline CDR1 is SEHNR and CDR2 is FQNEAQ (reference sequence). CDR3 size: 16 residues. The CDR3 nucleotides are TGTGCCAGCAGCACTCAGCGGGAGGGCTCCTACAATGAGCAGTTCTTC. Its translation: CASSTQREGSYNEQFF.

The V and J genes are TRBV5-4 and TRBJ1-3; D unresolved. Germline V lookup: CDR1 SGHNT, CDR2 YYREEE (reference sequence). Trimming took off 4 bases at V and 0 bases at J, with 8 bases between the two ends. The CDR3 is 14 amino acids. The DNA for the CDR3 is TGTGCCAGCAGCGGCTCGATCTCTGGAAACACCATATATTTT. It specifies CASSGSISGNTIYF.

V is TRBV6-2 or TRBV6-3 and J is TRBJ2-7, with TRBD2 matching 13 bases. CDR3 length: 14 residues. V lost 5 bases and J lost 7; bases outside the gene matches: 5. CDR1 and CDR2 from the germline V gene are MNHEY and SVGEGT. The CDR3 loop is CASSRGTSGNEQYV. The CDR3 DNA follows: TGTGCCAGCAGTCGCGGGACTAGCGGGAATGAGCAGTACGTC.

This chain uses TRBV24-1 with TRBJ1-1; D remains ambiguous. CDR1 and CDR2 (germline): KGHDR, SFDVKD. The CDR3 has 11 amino acids. V was pared by 3 bases and J by 7 bases, with 5 bases between. As DNA, the CDR3 is TGTGCCACCAGTGATCGGGGTGAAGCTTTCTTT. As protein: CATSDRGEAFF.

The chain has TRBV7-6 and TRBJ2-3, with 7 bases that match TRBD2. The CDR3 runs 13 residues. Unmatched junction bases numbered 6, after V lost 11 bases and J lost 1 base. Germline V gene data show CDR1 as SGHVS and CDR2 as FNYEAQ. This chain's CDR3 is CAGMSGGTDTQYF. For the CDR3, the DNA is TGTGCCGGTATGAGCGGGGGCACAGATACGCAGTATTTT. The whole variable domain, filled in from reference TRBV7-6 and TRBJ2-3, reads GAGVSQSPRYKVTKRGQDVALRCDPISGHVSLYWYRQALGQGPEFLTYFNYEAQQDKSGLPNDRFSAERPEGSISTLTIQRTEQRDSAMYRCAGMSGGTDTQYFGPGTRLTVL.

The chain has TRBV10-3 and TRBJ2-7, with TRBD1 matching over 9 bases. Germline-derived CDR1 and CDR2 are ENHRY and SYGVKD. This CDR3 is 15 amino acids long. With 8 bases clipped from V and 0 bases from J, the junction kept 8 bases outside the gene matches. CDR3 bases: TGTGCCATCCCAAATTTGGGACAGGGCTCCTACGAGCAGTACGTC. Its translation: CAIPNLGQGSYEQYV.